These T cell receptor beta chains were read from a single sample in a study of shared clonotypes between healthy human individuals. TCRdb's table, derived via immunoSEQ multiplex PCR, lists solely in-frame clones and lacks some. The table records millions of clones, 85% to 95% of them present only once. Source material: naive CD4+ T cells from PBMCs. The receptor set was obtained from a man aged 18 to 30 in good health. Some clones in this sample may be carry-over from other donors' samples. CDR3s include the opening cysteine and the closing phenylalanine or tryptophan. Each record gives: V gene, D gene, J gene, CDR3 length, clone size, CDR3 protein, CDR3 DNA. The D gene is left open where the match is weak. For some rows the clone size is stated as once, few or many, or as a class when expanded; others skip it.

TRBV4-1	NA	TRBJ2-7	14	NA	CASSRTGFSYEQYF	TGCGCCAGCAGCCGAACAGGTTTCTCCTACGAGCAGTACTTC
TRBV9	NA	TRBJ2-7	14	NA	CASSARQGTYEQYF	TGTGCCAGCAGCGCCCGTCAGGGAACCTACGAGCAGTACTTC
TRBV29-1	NA	TRBJ1-1	12	NA	CSVSTGNTEAFF	TGCAGCGTTTCGACAGGGAACACTGAAGCTTTCTTT
TRBV27	TRBD1	TRBJ2-7	14	NA	CASSFWDRKNEQYF	TGTGCCAGCAGTTTTTGGGACAGGAAGAACGAGCAGTACTTC
TRBV11-2	TRBD1	TRBJ2-5	15	NA	CASSLKRGPQETQYF	TGTGCCAGCAGCTTAAAGAGGGGGCCACAAGAGACCCAGTACTTC
TRBV19	NA	TRBJ2-2	13	NA	CASSILDPGELFF	TGTGCCAGTAGTATCCTAGATCCCGGGGAGCTGTTTTTT
TRBV5-1	NA	TRBJ2-1	15	NA	CASSLVVGPYNEQFF	TGCGCCAGCAGCTTGGTGGTGGGCCCCTACAATGAGCAGTTCTTC
TRBV7-2	NA	TRBJ2-4	15	NA	CASSSNRATKNIQYF	TGTGCCAGCAGCTCCAACAGGGCTACCAAAAACATTCAGTACTTC
TRBV28	NA	TRBJ2-2	15	NA	CASSPTGRRTGELFF	TGTGCCAGCAGCCCGACAGGGAGGAGAACCGGGGAGCTGTTTTTT
TRBV6-4	NA	TRBJ1-1	13	NA	CASSEFRGFEAFF	TGTGCCAGCAGTGAATTCCGAGGGTTTGAAGCTTTCTTT
TRBV5-1	NA	TRBJ1-1	12	NA	CASSGGATEAFF	TGCGCCAGCAGCGGAGGCGCCACTGAAGCTTTCTTT
TRBV10-1	NA	TRBJ2-7	13	NA	CASRPGPTYEQYF	TGCGCCAGCAGGCCAGGTCCAACCTACGAGCAGTACTTC
TRBV28	NA	TRBJ1-4	14	NA	CASSLGGPGGKLFF	TGTGCCAGCAGTCTCGGGGGGCCTGGTGGTAAACTGTTTTTT
TRBV5-1	NA	TRBJ2-1	14	NA	CASSLAGALNEQFF	TGCGCCAGCAGCTTGGCAGGGGCCCTCAATGAGCAGTTCTTC
TRBV28	NA	TRBJ1-5	16	NA	CASRTSGSGSNQPQHF	TGTGCCAGCAGGACATCGGGGTCGGGGAGCAATCAGCCCCAGCATTTT
TRBV5-1	NA	TRBJ2-1	16	NA	CASSSQSASAYNEQFF	TGCGCCAGCAGCTCTCAGTCGGCTAGCGCGTACAATGAGCAGTTCTTC
TRBV7-6	NA	TRBJ2-2	11	once	CASSLAGELFF	TGTGCCAGCAGCTTAGCGGGGGAGCTGTTTTTT
TRBV28	NA	TRBJ1-2	13	NA	CASSLSLGNGYTF	TGTGCCAGCAGTTTAAGTCTAGGAAATGGCTACACCTTC
TRBV29-1	NA	TRBJ2-5	13	NA	CSVDLGLQETQYF	TGCAGCGTCGACCTAGGCTTGCAAGAGACCCAGTACTTC
TRBV5-1	NA	TRBJ1-1	13	NA	CASSFGEDTEAFF	TGCGCCAGCAGCTTCGGGGAGGACACTGAAGCTTTCTTT
TRBV19	NA	TRBJ2-7	11	NA	CAIPLGYEQYF	TGTGCCATCCCTCTAGGTTACGAGCAGTACTTC
TRBV28	TRBD1	TRBJ2-5	16	NA	CASSLPRQGRIETQYF	TGTGCCAGCAGTTTACCCCGACAGGGGCGTATCGAGACCCAGTACTTC
TRBV11-1	TRBD2	TRBJ2-1	15	NA	CASRLAGGNYNEQFF	TGTGCCAGCCGACTAGCGGGGGGGAACTACAATGAGCAGTTCTTC
TRBV11-2	NA	TRBJ1-2	13	once	CASSLGTNYGYTF	TGTGCCAGCAGCTTAGGTACAAACTATGGCTACACCTTC
TRBV2	TRBD1	TRBJ1-2	16	NA	CASTGTGDPPGYGYTF	TGTGCCAGCACCGGGACAGGAGATCCTCCTGGGTATGGCTACACCTTC
TRBV19	NA	TRBJ1-2	14	NA	CASSIAGLIRGYTF	TGTGCCAGTAGTATAGCCGGACTTATTAGGGGCTACACCTTC
TRBV5-1	NA	TRBJ2-5	13	NA	CASSLTLQETQYF	TGCGCCAGCAGCCTTACACTTCAAGAGACCCAGTACTTC
TRBV4-1	NA	TRBJ2-1	18	NA	CASSQIRRGPSSYNEQFF	TGCGCCAGCAGCCAAATTAGGAGGGGGCCAAGCTCCTACAATGAGCAGTTCTTC
TRBV14	TRBD2	TRBJ2-1	17	NA	CASSHWGGLSSYNEQFF	TGTGCCAGCAGCCATTGGGGGGGTTTAAGCTCCTACAATGAGCAGTTCTTC